What follows is one T cell receptor beta chain and its context. The sample comes from a study of T cells after yellow fever vaccination. TCRdb ran MiXCR on the 5' RACE reads and lists one entry per CDR3 protein. The sample carries a few hundred thousand distinct CDR3 sequences, approximately 4% recorded once. Per the germline V gene, CDR1 is SGHTA and CDR2 is FQGNSA. This CDR3 is 14 amino acids long. V dropped 6 bases and J dropped 3 bases, with 15 bases sitting between them. The V gene is TRBV7-2, the J gene TRBJ2-7; D may match TRBD1 or TRBD2 (6 bases each). The sequenced sample was PBMCs, obtained 5 days after the yellow fever booster vaccination. This sequence was found in a man in his late teens or twenties who received the YFV17D yellow fever vaccine. The CDR3 region is CASRKGGLDYEQYF. The CDR3 DNA follows: TGTGCCAGCAGGAAAGGGGGACTTGACTACGAGCAGTACTTC.